The clone carrying this T cell receptor beta chain was seen ten or more times. The antigen is not known. Together with a sample-barcoded 5' primer, a J-beta primer mix was included in a second PCR lasting roughly 7 to 11 cycles. With 12 random nucleotides, a template-switch adaptor tagged each individual cDNA molecule. MiXCR, run by TCRdb on the 5' RACE reads, gives a single entry per CDR3 protein. The top ten clones hold 15% to 20% of a sample with 920,000 or so distinct CDR3 sequences, 40% to 45% of them seen once. CDR1 and CDR2 from the germline V gene are SGHRS and YFSETQ. The ends lost 0 bases at V and 5 bases at J; junction bases unmatched: 6. This CDR3 is 16 amino acids long. The data originate from a study of blood T cells in healthy people across ages. The wider study: Roughly one uniquely barcoded beta molecule per two T cells was captured. Study-wide results and caveats: Conclusively comparing naive with antigen-experienced cells was impossible with unsorted PBMCs. A greater number of naive CD4+ cells and higher diversity distinguished long-lived donors from aged donors.

The rearrangement links TRBV5-1 to TRBJ2-4; 9 bases fit TRBD2. Material for sequencing was blood. The sequence came from a woman aged 55-70 years in good health. The CDR3 loop reads CASSLVAGGGENIQYF. The CDR3 region has the DNA TGCGCCAGCAGCTTGGTGGCGGGAGGGGGAGAAAACATTCAGTACTTC.